This T cell receptor beta chain was retrieved from a study of cytomegalovirus exposure and HLA in healthy donors. PCR primers comprised 60 Vbeta and 13 Jbeta primers. This table comes from immunoSEQ multiplex PCR, and its TCRdb copy is limited to in-frame clones, with some not included. The sample yields 95,000 to 100,000 clones, less than 80% seen once. Worth noting for this clone: Its target is not known.

V was cut by 6 bases and J by 3 bases, with 10 bases left in between. The CDR3 contains 13 residues. The V gene's germline CDR1 is MNHNS and CDR2 SASEGT. Study-level results: It was 150 or so TCR beta chains that were listed as cytomegalovirus-associated. Per published accounts, TCR beta sequences correctly predicted the HLA-A and HLA-B alleles of most subjects. A few CMV-associated chains were confirmed in vitro to be specific for CMV antigens. Some V segments, including TRBV6-2 and TRBV6-3, were excluded as indistinguishable.

Specimen: PBMCs. This sequence originates from a man in his forties in good health and CMV-seronegative. This rearrangement joins TRBV6-1 to TRBJ2-3; D perhaps matches TRBD1 (6 bases). CDR3 nucleotides: TGTGCCAGCAGCCAAGGGGGAACAGATACGCAGTATTTT. Encoded protein: CASSQGGTDTQYF.